The 22 T cell receptor beta chains in this list originate from one sample, sequenced in a study of cytomegalovirus exposure and HLA in healthy donors. The PCR used 60 Vbeta and 13 Jbeta primers. TCRdb keeps only in-frame clones here, not all; method: immunoSEQ multiplex PCR. The sample contains roughly 200,000 clones, over 65% of which appear only once. Sequenced input: PBMCs. Source of these receptors: a woman aged 60 to 75 in good health and CMV-seropositive.

This chain uses TRBV27 with TRBJ2-1; TRBD2 agrees at 14 bases. V trimming: 3 bases; J trimming: 7 bases; junction bases outside the gene matches: 8. CDR3 length equals 17 residues. Germline V CDR1 and CDR2: MNHEY, SMNVEV (reference sequence). Here the CDR3 DNA reads TGTGCCAGCAGTTTCCGTCCGGGACTAGCGGGGGATAATGAGCAGTTCTTC. Protein: CASSFRPGLAGDNEQFF.

The chain couples TRBV7-2 to TRBJ2-5, with a possible D match to TRBD2 (5 bases). This CDR3 spans 12 amino acids. Germline CDR1 is SGHTA and CDR2 is FQGNSA. V gave up 5 bases and J gave up 7 bases, with 11 bases separating them. In DNA, the CDR3 is TGTGCCAGCAGCACCCTAGAGGGGACCCAGTACTTC. This sequence encodes CASSTLEGTQYF.

The chain carries TRBV30 and TRBJ1-6; D ambiguous. The CDR3 is 17 residues long. Trimming removed 0 bases from V and 0 bases from J, with 12 bases in between. CDR1 and CDR2 from the germline V gene are GTSNPN and SVGIG (reference sequence). CDR3 loop: CAWSVLGLSSYNSPLHF. The CDR3 coding sequence is TGTGCCTGGAGTGTACTAGGACTTTCCTCCTATAATTCACCCCTCCACTTT.

There are a few counts of this clone. The V gene is TRBV6-5, the J gene TRBJ1-1; D is unresolved. Germline CDR1 is MNHEY and CDR2 is SVGAGI. V dropped 2 bases and J dropped 3 bases, with 7 bases sitting between them. There are 13 residues in the CDR3. The CDR3 loop reads CASSYMRDTEAFF. The CDR3 bases are TGTGCCAGCAGTTACATGCGGGACACTGAAGCTTTCTTT.

This clone showed up just a few times. This chain connects TRBV6-1 to TRBJ2-2, with TRBD2 identical over 9 bases. CDR1 and CDR2 (germline): MNHNS, SASEGT. V trimming: 0 bases; J trimming: 1 base; junction bases outside the gene matches: 6. This CDR3 comprises 18 residues. The CDR3 sequence is CASSEAVASGVNTGELFF. The CDR3 DNA is TGTGCCAGCAGTGAAGCGGTTGCTAGCGGGGTGAACACCGGGGAGCTGTTTTTT.

The CDR3 bases are TGTGCCAGCAGTTCAGGGGGTGGAACCTACGAGCAGTACTTC. Translated: CASSSGGGTYEQYF. V and J are TRBV28 and TRBJ2-7; 7 bases agree with TRBD1. J was trimmed by 2 bases and V by 4 bases; bases with no gene match: 5. CDR1 is MDHEN and CDR2 is SYDVKM in the germline V gene. The length of the CDR3 is 14 residues. Filled out from reference TRBV28 and TRBJ2-7, the complete variable domain reads DVKVTQSSRYLVKRTGEKVFLECVQDMDHENMFWYRQDPGLGLRLIYFSYDVKMKEKGDIPEGYSVSREKKERFSLILESASTNQTSMYLCASSSGGGTYEQYFGPGTRLTVT.

The chain employs TRBV5-1 and TRBJ2-1; possibly TRBD1 for D (6 bases). The CDR3 sequence is 15 residues long. Germline values: CDR1 SGHRS, CDR2 YFSETQ. V was shortened by 1 base and J by 3 bases, with 11 bases between the two germline ends. CDR3 nucleotide sequence: TGCGCCAGCAGCTTGTCTCCAGGGGACTACAATGAGCAGTTCTTC. Translated, it gives CASSLSPGDYNEQFF.

The chain couples TRBV9 to TRBJ1-1; tentative D call: TRBD1 (6 bases). There are 14 residues in the CDR3. Germline-derived CDR1 and CDR2 are SGDLS and YYNGEE. Trimming cost V 0 bases and J 9 bases, with 15 bases left between them. CDR3 DNA sequence: TGTGCCAGCAGCGTAGCGGGAGGCAGGGGACAAGCTTTCTTT. Translation gives CASSVAGGRGQAFF.

This rearrangement joins TRBV9 to TRBJ2-1, with TRBD2 matching 8 bases. Germline-derived CDR1 and CDR2 are SGDLS and YYNGEE. Germline trimming cut 2 bases from V and 9 bases from J; bases unmatched to any gene: 16. This CDR3 has 17 amino acids. CDR3 region: CASSVAPGLEGLGEQFF. DNA for the CDR3: TGTGCCAGCAGCGTGGCTCCGGGACTAGAGGGATTGGGTGAGCAGTTCTTC.

V gene TRBV5-6 combines with J gene TRBJ1-3; D remains unclear. This CDR3 spans 17 amino acids. V lost 1 base to trimming and J lost 3 bases, with 17 bases between them. Germline CDR1 is SGHDT and CDR2 is YYEEEE. The chain's CDR3 is CASSLTDREVDGNTIYF. DNA for the CDR3: TGTGCCAGCAGCTTGACCGACCGGGAGGTGGATGGAAACACCATATATTTT.

Of note for this clone: Other DNA sequences from this sample encode an identical CDR3 as well. This chain uses TRBV6-5 with TRBJ2-7; 10 bases align to TRBD2. Trimming cost V 5 bases and J 3 bases; bases outside gene matches: 1. CDR3 size: 13 residues. CDR1 and CDR2 from the germline V gene are MNHEY and SVGAGI. The CDR3 loop reads CASSRTSGYEQYF. The DNA for the CDR3 is TGTGCCAGCAGTCGGACTAGCGGCTACGAGCAGTACTTC.

The chain carries TRBV7-2 and TRBJ2-7, with 8 bases lining up with TRBD1. V trimming: 1 base; J trimming: 4 bases; junction bases outside the gene matches: 3. Germline-derived CDR1 and CDR2 are SGHTA and FQGNSA. The length of the CDR3 is 14 residues. CDR3 protein: CASSLGTGRYEQYF. The CDR3 DNA follows: TGTGCCAGCAGCTTAGGGACAGGGAGGTACGAGCAGTACTTC.

V is TRBV28 and J is TRBJ1-4; 9 bases align to TRBD1. The V segment lost 1 base and the J segment 8 bases; nucleotides outside the gene matches: 5. The CDR3 runs 15 residues. The germline gives CDR1 MDHEN, CDR2 SYDVKM. This CDR3 reads CASSLSGQGNEKLFF. The CDR3, as DNA: TGTGCCAGCAGTTTATCGGGACAGGGAAACGAAAAACTGTTTTTT.

Only one count was recorded for this clone. This rearrangement joins TRBV11-2 to TRBJ2-5; 10 bases are a match to TRBD2. V dropped 5 bases and J dropped 2; count of bases not matched to a gene: 11. Looked up from germline, CDR1 is SGHAT and CDR2 is FQNNGV. The CDR3 has 17 amino acids. The CDR3 reads CASSLGPGTSVQETQYF. The CDR3 bases are TGTGCCAGCAGCCTAGGGCCCGGGACTAGCGTTCAAGAGACCCAGTACTTC.

This CDR3 is CASSLRSGGPYEQYF. CDR3 coding DNA: TGTGCCAGCAGCCTCAGATCAGGGGGCCCCTACGAGCAGTACTTC. V usage is TRBV14 and J usage is TRBJ2-7; TRBD1 matches at 8 bases. The junction had 7 bases not matched to a gene; V was cut back by 4 bases and J by 2 bases. This CDR3 spans 15 amino acids. Germline V gene sequence: CDR1 SGHDN, CDR2 FVKESK.

The chain combines TRBV4-2 with TRBJ1-4; 10 nucleotides line up with TRBD1. The CDR3 covers 15 residues. V dropped 4 bases and J dropped 5; count of bases not matched to a gene: 4. Germline values: CDR1 LGHNA, CDR2 YNFKEQ. CDR3 in DNA: TGTGCCAGCAGCCCCGACAGGGGGCGGAATGAAAAACTGTTTTTT. Residues: CASSPDRGRNEKLFF.

This clone appeared once. This sequence joins TRBV5-1 and TRBJ2-7; 7 nucleotides match TRBD1. This CDR3 comprises 14 residues. V shed 4 bases, J shed 4 bases, and the junction held 8 bases outside the gene matches. Germline values: CDR1 SGHRS, CDR2 YFSETQ. The CDR3 coding sequence is TGCGCCAGCAGCCTCCGACAGGGTCCGTACGAGCAGTACTTC. Residues: CASSLRQGPYEQYF.

The V call is TRBV7-3, the J call TRBJ2-1; TRBD2 might be the D (6 bases). Trimming cost V 4 bases and J 8 bases, with 18 bases left between them. Germline V gene lookup returns CDR1 SGHTA and CDR2 FQGTGA. CDR3 length: 15 amino acids. The chain's CDR3 is CASSSSPLRGYEQFF. In DNA form, the CDR3 reads TGTGCCAGCAGCTCCTCTCCCCTCCGGGGGTATGAGCAGTTCTTC.

The rearrangement uses TRBV30 and TRBJ2-7; 8 nucleotides match TRBD2. The CDR3 covers 13 residues. Germline V gene lookup returns CDR1 GTSNPN and CDR2 SVGIG (reference sequence). The V and J ends lost 8 bases and 8 bases, in that order; junction bases with no gene match: 14. CDR3 DNA sequence: TGTGCCGGGACTGCCGGGGGGGCTCTCCAGCAGTACTTC. It encodes CAGTAGGALQQYF.

V is TRBV29-1 and J is TRBJ2-7, with 8 bases matching TRBD2. The CDR3 is 16 amino acids. Trimming cost V 0 bases and J 3 bases; bases outside gene matches: 10. From germline, CDR1 is SQVTM and CDR2 ANQGSEA. The CDR3 loop is CSVEDTGEREIYEQYF. CDR3 DNA: TGCAGCGTTGAAGATACGGGTGAGCGGGAGATCTACGAGCAGTACTTC.

In this sample, this clone turned up once. This chain joins TRBV5-4 and TRBJ2-1; 14 nucleotides align to TRBD2. The CDR3 loop spans 16 amino acids. CDR1 and CDR2 from the germline V gene are SGHNT and YYREEE (reference sequence). V trimming: 0 bases; J trimming: 7 bases; junction bases outside the gene matches: 3. CDR3 sequence (DNA): TGTGCCAGCAGCTTGGGAGGGACTAGCGGGAGTAATGAGCAGTTCTTC. Encoded protein: CASSLGGTSGSNEQFF.

The V gene is TRBV5-5, the J gene TRBJ2-7, with D possibly being TRBD1 (5 bases). The CDR3 covers 14 residues. V was pared by 4 bases and J by 3 bases, with 14 bases between. CDR1 is SGHKS, CDR2 YYEKEE, per germline (reference sequence). The CDR3: CASSKDTRVYEQYF. CDR3 nucleotide sequence: TGTGCCAGCAGCAAAGATACCAGGGTCTACGAGCAGTACTTC.